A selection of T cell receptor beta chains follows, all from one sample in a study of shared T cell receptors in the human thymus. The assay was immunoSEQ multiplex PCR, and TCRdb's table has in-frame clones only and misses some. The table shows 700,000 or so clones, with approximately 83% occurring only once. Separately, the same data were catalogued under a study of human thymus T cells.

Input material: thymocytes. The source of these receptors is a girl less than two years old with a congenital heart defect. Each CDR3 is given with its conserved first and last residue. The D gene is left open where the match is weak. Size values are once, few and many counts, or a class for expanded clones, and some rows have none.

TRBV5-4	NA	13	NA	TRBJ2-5	TGTGCCAGCAGCTTGGGTAGCCAAGAGACCCAGTACTTC	CASSLGSQETQYF
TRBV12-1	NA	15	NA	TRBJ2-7	TGTGCCAGCAGCACACCTACAGGGGGGGCCTACGAGCAGTACTTC	CASSTPTGGAYEQYF
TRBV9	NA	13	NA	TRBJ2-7	TGTGCCAGCAGCGTCGGGGACTCCTACGAGCAGTACTTC	CASSVGDSYEQYF
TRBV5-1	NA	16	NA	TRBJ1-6	TGCGCCAGCAGCTTGGGGGGGGGATCCTATAATTCACCCCTCCACTTT	CASSLGGGSYNSPLHF
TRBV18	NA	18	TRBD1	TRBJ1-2	TGTGCCAGCTCACCAAGGGTTGAAAAAGTAGGGACAGCCAGCGGCTACACCTTC	CASSPRVEKVGTASGYTF
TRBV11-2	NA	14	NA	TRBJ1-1	TGTGCCAGCAGCCCACCCAGGGCTGACACTGAAGCTTTCTTT	CASSPPRADTEAFF
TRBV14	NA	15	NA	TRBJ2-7	TGTGCCAGCAGCCAATGGAGAGGGATGGGTTACGAGCAGTACTTC	CASSQWRGMGYEQYF
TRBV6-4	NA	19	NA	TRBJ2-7	TGTGCCAGCAGTGACTCGTCGACTCTGACAGGCCTGAGCTCCTACGAGCAGTACTTC	CASSDSSTLTGLSSYEQYF
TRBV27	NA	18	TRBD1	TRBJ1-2	TGTGCCAGCAGTTTGAGCCAGACAGGGGCGGTTCGTATGTATGGCTACACCTTC	CASSLSQTGAVRMYGYTF
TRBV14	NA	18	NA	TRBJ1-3	TGTGCCAGCAGCCAAGATAAGGGAGAATCGCGCTCTGGAAACACCATATATTTT	CASSQDKGESRSGNTIYF
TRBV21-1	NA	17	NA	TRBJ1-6	TGTGCCAGCAGCCTCACCTTAGGGCAGGGGATCGATTCACCCCTCCACTTT	CASSLTLGQGIDSPLHF
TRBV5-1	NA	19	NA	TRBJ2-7	TGCGCCAGCAGCCTTTGGGACTTTTTACCTCCAATCCCTCCCTACGAGCAGTACTTC	CASSLWDFLPPIPPYEQYF
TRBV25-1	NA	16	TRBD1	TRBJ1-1	TGTGCCAGCAGTGACCGACGAAGGGGGCGACGGACTGAAGCTTTCTTT	CASSDRRRGRRTEAFF
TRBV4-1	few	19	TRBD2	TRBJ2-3	TGCGCCAGCAGCCACCAACGTGGACTAGCGGGGAGAAACACAGATACGCAGTATTTT	CASSHQRGLAGRNTDTQYF
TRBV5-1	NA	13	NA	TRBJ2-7	TGCGCCAGCAGCTTCCTCGACAGACAAGAGCAGTACTTC	CASSFLDRQEQYF
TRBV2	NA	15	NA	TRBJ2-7	TGTGCCAGCAGTGCACGGGGGGCCCCCGTGAACGAGCAGTACTTC	CASSARGAPVNEQYF
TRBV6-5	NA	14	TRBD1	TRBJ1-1	TGTGCCAGCAGTTACCCAGGGGGCGCGGGTCGAGCTTTCTTT	CASSYPGGAGRAFF
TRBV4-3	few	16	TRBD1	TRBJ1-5	TGCGCCAGCAGCCCCGGACAGGCGCATAGCAATCAGCCCCAGCATTTT	CASSPGQAHSNQPQHF
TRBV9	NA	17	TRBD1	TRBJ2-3	TGTGCCAGCAGCGTAGTGGCGACAGGGGGCGAATCAGATACGCAGTATTTT	CASSVVATGGESDTQYF
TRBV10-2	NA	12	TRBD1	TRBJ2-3	TGCGCCAGCGCCCACAGGGGAGATACGCAGTATTTT	CASAHRGDTQYF
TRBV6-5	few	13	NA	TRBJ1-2	TGTGCCAGCAGAGACACAAAACATAATGGCTACACCTTC	CASRDTKHNGYTF
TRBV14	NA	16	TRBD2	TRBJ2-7	TGTGCCAGCAGCCATGCTCCGGGACTAGGGGGCTACGAGCAGTACTTC	CASSHAPGLGGYEQYF
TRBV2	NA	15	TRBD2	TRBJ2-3	TGTGCCAGCAGGGCTAGCGGGGCACGGCCAGATACGCAGTATTTT	CASRASGARPDTQYF
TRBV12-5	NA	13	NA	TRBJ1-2	TGTGCTAGTGGTCCCCAGGGTAACTATGGCTACACCTTC	CASGPQGNYGYTF
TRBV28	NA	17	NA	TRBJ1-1	TGTGCCAGCAGTTTATTGGGTCTGGGGGGAATGAACACTGAAGCTTTCTTT	CASSLLGLGGMNTEAFF
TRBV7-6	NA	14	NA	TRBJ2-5	TGTGCCAGCAGCTTGACCGGGGGTATGGAGACCCAGTACTTC	CASSLTGGMETQYF
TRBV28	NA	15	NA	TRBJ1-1	TGTGCCAGCACCCTAATCTGGGGGGAGGACACTGAAGCTTTCTTT	CASTLIWGEDTEAFF
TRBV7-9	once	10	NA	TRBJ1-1	TGTGCCAGCAGTTTAACAGAAGCTTTCTTT	CASSLTEAFF
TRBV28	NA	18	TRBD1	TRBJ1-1	TGTGCCAGCAGTTTATTGAGCGGACAGGGGAAAGGGGGCACTGAAGCTTTCTTT	CASSLLSGQGKGGTEAFF
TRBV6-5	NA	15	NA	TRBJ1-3	TGTGCCAGCCCCCCCCCAGGTTACCTCGGTAACACCATATATTTT	CASPPPGYLGNTIYF
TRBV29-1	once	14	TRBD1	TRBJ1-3	TGCAGCGTCTTACAGGGGGCTCCTGGAAACACCATATATTTT	CSVLQGAPGNTIYF
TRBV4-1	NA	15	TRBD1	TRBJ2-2	TGCGCCAGCAGCCAAGAACAGGGGGCGGACGGGGAGCTGTTTTTT	CASSQEQGADGELFF
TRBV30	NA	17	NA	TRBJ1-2	TGTGCCTGGAGTGTACAACGGACGGAGGTACCAATCTATGGCTACACCTTC	CAWSVQRTEVPIYGYTF
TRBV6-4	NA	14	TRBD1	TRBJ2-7	TGTGCCAGCAGAAGAGAGACAGGGGGCTACGAGCAGTACTTC	CASRRETGGYEQYF
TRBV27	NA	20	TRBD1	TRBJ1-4	TGTGCCAGCAGAGCAAAGCAGGGGGCTCGAGGGTGGGCGACTAATGAAAAACTGTTTTTT	CASRAKQGARGWATNEKLFF